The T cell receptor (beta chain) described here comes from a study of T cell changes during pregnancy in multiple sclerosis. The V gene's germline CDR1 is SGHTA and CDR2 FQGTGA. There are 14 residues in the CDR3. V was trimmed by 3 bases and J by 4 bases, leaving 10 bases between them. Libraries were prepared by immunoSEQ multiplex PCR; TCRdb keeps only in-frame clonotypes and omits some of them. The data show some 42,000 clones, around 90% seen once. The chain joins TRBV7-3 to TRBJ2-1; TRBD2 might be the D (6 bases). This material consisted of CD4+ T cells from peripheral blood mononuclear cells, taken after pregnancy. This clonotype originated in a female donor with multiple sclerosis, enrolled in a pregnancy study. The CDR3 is CASSFGGNYNEQFF. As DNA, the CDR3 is TGTGCCAGCAGCTTCGGAGGGAATTACAATGAGCAGTTCTTC.